Only one count was recorded for the clone carrying this TCR beta chain. Its antigen is currently unknown. Trimming left V 9 bases short and J 2 bases short, with 9 bases between. The germline CDR1 and CDR2 sequences are SGHTA and FQGTGA. This CDR3 has 12 amino acids. These data belong to a study of post-analysis software for immune sequencing data. The wider study: The disease courses covered relapsing-remitting, secondary progressive and progressive-relapsing multiple sclerosis.

Study-level points and caveats: There was significantly lower normalized Chao1 diversity in multiple sclerosis patients than in controls. Relative to controls, patients had about 5 TRBV segments at higher frequency, with TRBV5-6, TRBV5-1 and TRBV20-1 among these. Samples from a shared batch, those prepared together, strongly co-clustered by F measure.

Each TCR beta cDNA library carried unique molecular identifiers. The yield from roughly 1 to 10 million T cells was 500,000 or so cDNA molecules in total. TCRdb re-derived calls from the PCR reads in MiXCR, one entry per CDR3 protein. The repertoire holds fewer than 550,000 distinct CDR3 sequences, with roughly 34% as singletons. The chain recombines TRBV7-3 with TRBJ2-3, with a possible D match to TRBD2 (6 bases). Sample: blood. The origin of this receptor is a girl under 18 with multiple sclerosis. The CDR3 protein is CASGDFTDTQYF. CDR3 in DNA: TGTGCCAGTGGGGACTTCACAGATACGCAGTATTTT.